These 27 T cell receptor beta chains originate from one sample sequenced in a study of cytomegalovirus exposure and HLA in healthy donors. The PCR employed 60 Vbeta primers together with 13 Jbeta primers. Here immunoSEQ multiplex PCR was the method, and the copy in TCRdb shows in-frame clones only, minus some. The sample lists almost 95,000 clones, over 65% seen once, with roughly 3.9% in the top ten. Sample: PBMCs. Receptor source: a man younger than 40 in good health and CMV-seronegative.

The chain has TRBV6-4 and TRBJ1-2, with 8 positions matching TRBD1. Per the germline V gene, CDR1 is MRHNA and CDR2 is SNTAGT. The CDR3 is 14 amino acids. V was clipped by 5 bases and J by 6 bases; unmatched bases: 8. The CDR3 DNA reads TGTGCCAGCAGTCCGGGACAGGAAGCCAATGGCTACACCTTC. As protein: CASSPGQEANGYTF.

This clone was recorded a few times. V usage is TRBV4-2 and J usage is TRBJ1-2; D might be TRBD1 (6 bases). Trimming pared 6 bases from V and 4 bases from J, leaving 15 bases between. This CDR3 comprises 14 residues. Germline V gives CDR1 LGHNA, CDR2 YNFKEQ. The CDR3 loop reads CASSSNRAGYGYTF. CDR3 bases: TGTGCCAGCAGTTCAAACAGGGCCGGCTATGGCTACACCTTC.

The chain recombines TRBV20-1 with TRBJ1-1; D remains ambiguous. Germline V gene data show CDR1 as DFQATT and CDR2 as SNEGSKA (reference sequence). The ends were cut back, 4 bases at V and 3 bases at J, with 6 bases in the middle. This CDR3 has 11 amino acids. The CDR3 here is CSATLYTEAFF. The CDR3, as DNA: TGCAGTGCTACCCTCTACACTGAAGCTTTCTTT.

This chain joins TRBV9 and TRBJ1-2; D remains ambiguous. CDR1 and CDR2 from the germline V gene are SGDLS and YYNGEE. V dropped 5 bases and J dropped 7 bases, with 15 bases sitting between them. There are 13 residues in the CDR3. CDR3: CASRPQERAGYTF. The CDR3 DNA reads as TGTGCCAGCAGACCCCAAGAGAGGGCTGGCTACACCTTC. Complete variable domain (other parts from reference TRBV9 and TRBJ1-2): DSGVTQTPKHLITATGQRVTLRCSPRSGDLSVYWYQQSLDQGLQFLIQYYNGEERAKGNILERFSAQQFPDLHSELNLSSLELGDSALYFCASRPQERAGYTFGSGTRLTVV.

The chain links TRBV10-3 to TRBJ2-1; TRBD2 aligns across 10 bases. The junction had 3 bases not matched to a gene; V was cut back by 0 bases and J by 4 bases. There are 16 residues in the CDR3. Per the germline V gene, CDR1 is ENHRY and CDR2 is SYGVKD. CDR3 coding DNA: TGTGCCATCAGTGAGTCTAGCGGGGGGTCGTACAATGAGCAGTTCTTC. Its protein is CAISESSGGSYNEQFF.

The rearrangement joins TRBV11-2 to TRBJ2-7; D gene ambiguous. Germline CDR1 SGHAT, CDR2 FQNNGV. CDR3 length: 14 residues. V was trimmed by 1 base and J by 0 bases, leaving 7 bases between them. The CDR3 sequence is CASSLAPLSYEQYF. CDR3 nucleotides: TGTGCCAGCAGCTTAGCTCCACTCTCCTACGAGCAGTACTTC.

The rearrangement joins TRBV5-6 to TRBJ1-6; 8 nucleotides line up with TRBD1. Germline V gives CDR1 SGHDT, CDR2 YYEEEE. This CDR3 spans 16 amino acids. The V and J ends lost 0 bases and 7 bases, in that order; junction bases with no gene match: 6. The CDR3 spells CASSLGNRGKNSPLHF. CDR3 nucleotides: TGTGCCAGCAGCTTGGGAAACAGGGGGAAAAATTCACCCCTCCACTTT.

This clone was picked up a small number of times. This rearrangement joins TRBV7-8 to TRBJ2-2; TRBD1 might be the D (6 bases). Germline lookup yields CDR1 SGHVS and CDR2 FQNEAQ. The CDR3 is made up of 15 amino acids. Trimming shortened V by 4 bases and J by 2 bases, and 11 bases separated the two germline ends. The CDR3 DNA reads as TGTGCCAGCAGCTCTGCAGGGGCTAACACCGGGGAGCTGTTTTTT. Its translation: CASSSAGANTGELFF.

The V gene is TRBV10-3, the J gene TRBJ2-3, with a possible D match to TRBD2 (6 bases). Trimming took off 2 bases at V and 4 bases at J, with 10 bases between the two ends. In germline, CDR1 is ENHRY, CDR2 SYGVKD. The CDR3 spans 14 residues. CDR3 amino acids: CAISEAGRADTQYF. In DNA form, the CDR3 reads TGTGCCATCAGTGAGGCGGGAAGGGCAGATACGCAGTATTTT.

The V gene is TRBV12-5, the J gene TRBJ2-1, with 9 bases that match TRBD1. Germline CDR1 is LGHNT and CDR2 is FRNRAP. After removal of 6 bases from V and 4 bases from J, the junction contained 7 bases not matched to a gene. The CDR3 is 15 amino acids. The CDR3 here is CASGRGQGGYNEQFF. The CDR3 coding sequence is TGTGCTAGTGGCCGGGGACAGGGCGGTTACAATGAGCAGTTCTTC. The full variable domain, its missing parts supplied by reference TRBV12-5 and TRBJ2-1, is DARVTQTPRHKVTEMGQEVTMRCQPILGHNTVFWYRQTMMQGLELLAYFRNRAPLDDSGMPKDRFSAEMPDATLATLKIQPSEPRDSAVYFCASGRGQGGYNEQFFGPGTRLTVL.

This clone was observed once. J is TRBJ2-3 and V is TRBV10-1; 14 bases agree with TRBD2. V trimming: 2 bases; J trimming: 1 base; junction bases outside the gene matches: 2. Germline assignment: CDR1 WNHNN and CDR2 SYGVQD (reference sequence). The CDR3 contains 17 residues. The CDR3 DNA is TGCGCCAGCAGTGAGGGGACTAGCGGGAGAGGCACAGATACGCAGTATTTT. It codes for CASSEGTSGRGTDTQYF.

The gene calls are TRBV18 and TRBJ1-1; no clear D. The CDR3 extends over 16 amino acids. Germline CDR1 KGHSH, CDR2 LQKENI. Between the trimmed V and J ends, which lost 3 bases and 0 bases, there was a span of 14 bases. In DNA form, the CDR3 reads TGTGCCAGCTCACCCCCGAGTGGAGGAATGAACACTGAAGCTTTCTTT. Protein product: CASSPPSGGMNTEAFF.

This clone was found once. V gene TRBV2 combines with J gene TRBJ1-1, with 10 bases identical to TRBD1. This CDR3 has 14 residues. V lost 3 bases to trimming and J lost 4 bases; unmatched junction nucleotides: 2. The germline gives CDR1 SNHLY, CDR2 FYNNEI. CDR3 bases: TGTGCCAGCAGTGACAGGGACAGGGGCACTGAAGCTTTCTTT. It is translated as CASSDRDRGTEAFF.

This clone occurred a few times. The rearrangement uses TRBV5-1 and TRBJ2-7, with 7 bases that match TRBD2. CDR3 length: 15 residues. The V gene end was trimmed by 4 bases and the J gene end by 0 bases; junction bases not matched to a gene: 7. Per germline, CDR1 SGHRS and CDR2 YFSETQ. Here the CDR3 reads CASSPASGTSYEQYF. CDR3 sequence (DNA): TGCGCCAGCAGCCCAGCAAGCGGGACCTCCTACGAGCAGTACTTC. The full variable domain, with the rest looked up from reference TRBV5-1 and TRBJ2-7, is KAGVTQTPRYLIKTRGQQVTLSCSPISGHRSVSWYQQTPGQGLQFLFEYFSETQRNKGNFPGRFSGRQFSNSRSEMNVSTLELGDSALYLCASSPASGTSYEQYFGPGTRLTVT.

The chain has TRBV15 and TRBJ2-3, with D possibly matching TRBD1 (7 bases). Germline CDR1 and CDR2: LNHNV and YYDKDF (reference sequence). The CDR3 sequence is 15 residues long. V was trimmed by 0 bases and J by 3 bases, leaving 10 bases between them. The CDR3 protein is CATSREQGRTDTQYF. As DNA, the CDR3 is TGTGCCACCAGCAGAGAACAGGGGAGGACAGATACGCAGTATTTT.

This clone was counted a few times. This chain links TRBV29-1 with TRBJ2-3; D may be TRBD1 (5 bases). The germline CDR1 and CDR2 sequences are SQVTM and ANQGSEA. V was pared by 4 bases and J by 0 bases, with 14 bases between. The CDR3 has 15 residues. CDR3 nucleotide sequence: TGCAGCGTTGGGGCGACGGACACTAGCACAGATACGCAGTATTTT. It specifies CSVGATDTSTDTQYF.

The gene calls are TRBV7-9 and TRBJ2-1; a possible D gene is TRBD2 (5 bases). CDR1 and CDR2 from the germline V gene are SEHNR and FQNEAQ (reference sequence). The CDR3 contains 12 residues. Trimming left V 2 bases short and J 10 bases short, with 9 bases between. CDR3 sequence: CASSLIGIEQFF. The CDR3 DNA sequence: TGTGCCAGCAGCTTAATCGGGATCGAGCAGTTCTTC. The whole variable domain, filled in from reference TRBV7-9 and TRBJ2-1, reads DTGVSQNPRHKITKRGQNVTFRCDPISEHNRLYWYRQTLGQGPEFLTYFQNEAQLEKSRLLSDRFSAERPKGSFSTLEIQRTEQGDSAMYLCASSLIGIEQFFGPGTRLTVL.

The chain carries TRBV7-9 and TRBJ2-7; D gene unclear. V lost 0 bases, J lost 6 bases, and 9 bases lay in between. CDR1 is SEHNR and CDR2 is FQNEAQ in the germline V gene (reference sequence). The CDR3 contains 13 residues. The CDR3 loop reads CASSLALGSEQYF. The CDR3 nucleotides read TGTGCCAGCAGCTTAGCGCTAGGTTCCGAGCAGTACTTC.

About this clone itself: One end of the junction fails to match germline, which may point to a read error. The rearrangement links TRBV7-9 to TRBJ2-5; 8 positions agree with TRBD1. This CDR3 spans 15 amino acids. CDR1 and CDR2 from the germline V gene are SEHNR and FQNEAQ (reference sequence). The CDR3 bases are TGTTCCAGCAGCATAAGACAGGGGAACCAAGAGACCCAGTACTTC. Translation gives CSSSIRQGNQETQYF.

The gene calls are TRBV4-1 and TRBJ2-7; 8 bases line up with TRBD1. In germline, CDR1 is MGHRA, CDR2 YSYEKL. The junction had 18 bases not matched to a gene; V was cut back by 5 bases and J by 0 bases. The CDR3 contains 19 residues. The CDR3 DNA reads TGCGCCAGCAGCTACTCGGACAGGGTGGACGTCCTACCCTCCTACGAGCAGTACTTC. This sequence encodes CASSYSDRVDVLPSYEQYF.

This clone was counted between two and nine times. This chain uses TRBV5-4 with TRBJ2-2, with 7 bases fitting TRBD1. V lost 0 bases and J lost 5; bases outside the gene matches: 10. The CDR3 is made up of 17 amino acids. Germline-derived CDR1 and CDR2 are SGHNT and YYREEE (reference sequence). The CDR3 here is CASSLGGAQGKTGELFF. In DNA form, the CDR3 reads TGTGCCAGCAGCTTGGGCGGTGCACAGGGGAAGACCGGGGAGCTGTTTTTT.

This clone occurred a few times. The chain recombines TRBV2 with TRBJ2-5; TRBD2 aligns across 10 bases. Judging by the DNA end, TRBJ2-7 fits better; the J call may be wrong. The CDR3 is 12 amino acids. CDR1 and CDR2 (germline): SNHLY, FYNNEI. DNA for the CDR3: TGTGCCAGCACTAGCGGGAGCTACGAGCAGTACTTC. Translation gives CASTSGSYEQYF.

CDR3 nucleotide sequence: TGTGCCAGCAGCTTACAGGGGGCAGAGACCCAGTACTTC. This encodes CASSLQGAETQYF. This chain connects TRBV7-3 to TRBJ2-5, with 8 bases that match TRBD1. CDR3 size: 13 residues. Trimming removed 2 bases from V and 4 bases from J; junction bases left unmatched: 0. Germline CDR1 is SGHTA and CDR2 is FQGTGA.

This sequence joins TRBV12-5 and TRBJ1-1; the D is unclear. CDR3 length equals 14 residues. The germline gives CDR1 LGHNT, CDR2 FRNRAP. V was clipped by 7 bases and J by 3 bases, with 15 bases between them. CDR3 in DNA: TGTGCTAGTGCCATGGGAGGGCTGCACACTGAAGCTTTCTTT. It translates to CASAMGGLHTEAFF. The entire variable domain, with the rest obtained from reference TRBV12-5 and TRBJ1-1, is as follows: DARVTQTPRHKVTEMGQEVTMRCQPILGHNTVFWYRQTMMQGLELLAYFRNRAPLDDSGMPKDRFSAEMPDATLATLKIQPSEPRDSAVYFCASAMGGLHTEAFFGQGTRLTVV.

This clone appeared a few times. This chain uses TRBV5-1 with TRBJ2-7; TRBD2 agrees at 14 bases. Germline lookup yields CDR1 SGHRS and CDR2 YFSETQ. The CDR3 contains 14 residues. Trimming took 10 bases from V and 5 from J; bases not matched to a gene: 8. CDR3 region: CACSGTSGSHEQYF. The CDR3 bases are TGCGCCTGCTCCGGGACTAGCGGGAGTCACGAGCAGTACTTC. The variable domain in full, with the rest retrieved from reference TRBV5-1 and TRBJ2-7, is KAGVTQTPRYLIKTRGQQVTLSCSPISGHRSVSWYQQTPGQGLQFLFEYFSETQRNKGNFPGRFSGRQFSNSRSEMNVSTLELGDSALYLCACSGTSGSHEQYFGPGTRLTVT.

This chain uses TRBV7-9 with TRBJ2-1; 11 bases agree with TRBD2. CDR1 SEHNR and CDR2 FQNEAQ come from the germline V gene (reference sequence). V trimming: 1 base; J trimming: 5 bases; junction bases outside the gene matches: 7. This CDR3 is built from 17 residues. The CDR3 protein is CASSLDPGLAEHNEQFF. The CDR3 nucleotides read TGTGCCAGCAGCTTAGACCCGGGACTAGCGGAGCACAATGAGCAGTTCTTC.

CDR3 nucleotides: TGCAGCGTCATTAAAGACGACAGGGGTGGGAATCAGCCCCAGCATTTT. It is translated as CSVIKDDRGGNQPQHF. The V call is TRBV29-1, the J call TRBJ1-5; TRBD1 agrees at 8 bases. The germline V gene encodes CDR1 SQVTM and CDR2 ANQGSEA. V lost 6 bases, J lost 4 bases, and 14 bases stayed unmatched. The CDR3 is 16 residues long. The whole variable domain, remainder taken from reference TRBV29-1 and TRBJ1-5, is SAVISQKPSRDICQRGTSLTIQCQVDSQVTMMFWYRQQPGQSLTLIATANQGSEATYESGFVIDKFPISRPNLTFSTLTVSNMSPEDSSIYLCSVIKDDRGGNQPQHFGDGTRLSIL.